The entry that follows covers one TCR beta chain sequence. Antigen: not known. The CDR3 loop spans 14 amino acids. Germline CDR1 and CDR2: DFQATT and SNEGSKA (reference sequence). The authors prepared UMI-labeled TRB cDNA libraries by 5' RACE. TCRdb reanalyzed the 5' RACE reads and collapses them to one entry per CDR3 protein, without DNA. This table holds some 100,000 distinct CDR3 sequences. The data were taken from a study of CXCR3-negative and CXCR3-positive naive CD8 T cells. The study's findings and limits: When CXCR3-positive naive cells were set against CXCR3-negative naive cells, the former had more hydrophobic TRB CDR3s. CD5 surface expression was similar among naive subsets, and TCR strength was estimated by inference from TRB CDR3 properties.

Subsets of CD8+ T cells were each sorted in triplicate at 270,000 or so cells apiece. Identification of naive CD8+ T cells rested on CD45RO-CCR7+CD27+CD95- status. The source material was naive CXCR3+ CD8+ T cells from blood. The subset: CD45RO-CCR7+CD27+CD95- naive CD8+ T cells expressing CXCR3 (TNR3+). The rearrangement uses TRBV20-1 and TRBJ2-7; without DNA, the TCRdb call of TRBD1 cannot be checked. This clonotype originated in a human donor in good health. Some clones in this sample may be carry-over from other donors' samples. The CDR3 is CSAAPRSRPTEQYF.